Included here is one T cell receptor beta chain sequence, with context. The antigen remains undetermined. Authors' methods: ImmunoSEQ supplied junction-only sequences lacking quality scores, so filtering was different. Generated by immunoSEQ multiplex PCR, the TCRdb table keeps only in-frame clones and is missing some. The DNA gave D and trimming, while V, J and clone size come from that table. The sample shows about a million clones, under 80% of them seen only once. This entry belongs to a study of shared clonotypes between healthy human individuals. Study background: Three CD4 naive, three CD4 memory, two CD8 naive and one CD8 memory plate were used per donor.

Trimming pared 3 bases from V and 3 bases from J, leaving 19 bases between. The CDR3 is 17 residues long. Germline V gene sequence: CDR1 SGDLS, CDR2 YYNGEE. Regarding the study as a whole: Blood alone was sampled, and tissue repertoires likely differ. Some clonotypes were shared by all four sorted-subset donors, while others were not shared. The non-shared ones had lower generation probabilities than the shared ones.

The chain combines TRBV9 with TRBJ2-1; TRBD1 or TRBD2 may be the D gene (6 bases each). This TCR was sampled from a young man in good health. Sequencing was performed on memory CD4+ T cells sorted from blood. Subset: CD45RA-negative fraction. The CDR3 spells CASSARSGKGGYNEQFF. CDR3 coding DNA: TGTGCCAGCAGCGCTCGTAGCGGCAAGGGGGGCTACAATGAGCAGTTCTTC.